One sample yielded the 29 T cell receptor beta chains listed below, sequenced in a study of Graves' ophthalmopathy and Graves' hyperthyroidism. Using RNA transcripts, the TCR beta CDR3 regions were amplified. HTBI-primed first-round RT-PCR preceded second-round multiplex PCR. TCRdb independently ran MiXCR on the multiplex PCR reads; one entry per CDR3 protein. The sample holds about 380,000 distinct CDR3 sequences, about 16% seen once. The sample consisted of peripheral blood. Every receptor here comes from a woman between 18 and 29 years old with stable Graves' hyperthyroidism.

This clonotype was observed a few times. The CDR3 DNA reads TGTGCCAGCTCACCACCGACAGAAGCTGGCTACACCTTC. This gives the protein CASSPPTEAGYTF. The chain employs TRBV18 and TRBJ1-2; a possible D gene is TRBD1 (5 bases). Trimming pared 0 bases from V and 7 bases from J, leaving 9 bases between. In germline, CDR1 is KGHSH, CDR2 LQKENI. The CDR3 has 13 amino acids.

The sample holds many counts of this clonotype. This sequence joins TRBV6-5 and TRBJ2-2; no definite D call. The germline V and J ends were trimmed by 4 bases and 4 bases, with 10 bases remaining between them. The CDR3 extends over 14 amino acids. CDR1 and CDR2 (germline): MNHEY, SVGAGI. DNA of the CDR3: TGTGCCAGCAGTTCGCGAGGCCGCACCGGGGAGCTGTTTTTT. Its translation is CASSSRGRTGELFF.

This clonotype was found many times. This chain connects TRBV5-1 to TRBJ2-5; the match to TRBD1 covers 9 bases. The CDR3 is 14 amino acids. CDR1 is SGHRS, CDR2 YFSETQ, per germline. The V and J ends lost 3 bases and 5 bases, in that order; junction bases with no gene match: 5. The CDR3 sequence: CASSSGQGRETQYF. CDR3 sequence (DNA): TGCGCCAGCAGCTCGGGACAGGGAAGGGAGACCCAGTACTTC.

To note about this clonotype: A much more abundant neighbour one base away suggests this may be a read error. The CDR3 loop is CASSLGGWSTEACF. The DNA of the CDR3 is TGTGCCAGCAGCTTAGGAGGGTGGAGCACTGAAGCTTGCTTT. The chain employs TRBV13 and TRBJ1-1; D remains ambiguous. The CDR3 sequence is 14 residues long. Germline V CDR1 and CDR2: PRHDT, FYEKMQ (reference sequence).

This clonotype was counted at least ten times. The V and J genes are TRBV19 and TRBJ1-1; D gene uncertain. V was pared by 4 bases and J by 4 bases, with 10 bases between. This CDR3 is built from 13 residues. Per the germline V gene, CDR1 is LNHDA and CDR2 is SQIVND (reference sequence). CDR3 in amino acids: CASSTSGSTEAFF. The CDR3 nucleotides read TGTGCCAGTAGTACGTCAGGAAGCACTGAAGCTTTCTTT.

In its sample, this clonotype was seen many times. The chain couples TRBV5-5 to TRBJ1-1; the D gene is possibly TRBD1 (5 bases). Germline V lookup: CDR1 SGHKS, CDR2 YYEKEE (reference sequence). CDR3 length: 15 amino acids. The germline V and J ends were trimmed by 1 base and 5 bases, with 15 bases remaining between them. CDR3 in amino acids: CASSLRPPQGTEAFF. CDR3 sequence (DNA): TGTGCCAGCAGCTTGCGACCGCCGCAGGGAACTGAAGCTTTCTTT.

The chain links TRBV12-3 or TRBV12-4 to TRBJ2-4; TRBD1 might be the D (6 bases). V shed 8 bases and J shed 0 bases, with 29 bases lying between them. This CDR3 region has 20 residues. The DNA for the CDR3 is TGTGCCAGCGGCCCCCAACCTCTACTCCGGGACAAATTAGCCAAAAACATTCAGTACTTC. Protein sequence: CASGPQPLLRDKLAKNIQYF.

Concerning this clonotype: This may come from a read error, since a much larger clone is one base off. The chain recombines TRBV2 with TRBJ1-1, with D maybe TRBD1 (5 bases). The CDR3 totals 15 residues. Trimming shortened V by 8 bases and J by 1 base, and 17 bases separated the two germline ends. CDR1 is SNHLY and CDR2 is FYNNEI in the germline V gene. CDR3: CASGLAGTKNTEAFF. CDR3 nucleotides: TGTGCCAGCGGCTTAGCCGGGACCAAGAACACTGAAGCTTTCTTT.

This clonotype appeared many times. The chain has TRBV9 and TRBJ2-6, with TRBD2 as a possible D gene (6 bases). Germline loops: CDR1 SGDLS, CDR2 YYNGEE. CDR3 length: 19 residues. The V end lost 0 bases, the J end lost 0 bases, and 16 bases lay between the germline ends. The DNA of the CDR3 is TGTGCCAGCAGCGTAGTCGGGGGTGGCAGTACCTCTGGGGCCAACGTCCTGACTTTC. Translating it yields CASSVVGGGSTSGANVLTF.

A word on this clonotype: Since the CDR3 does not end with the conserved phenylalanine or tryptophan, this likely comes from a read error. The chain employs TRBV7-2 and TRBJ1-5, with D possibly matching TRBD1 (5 bases). The CDR3 length is 13 residues. Per germline, CDR1 SGHTA and CDR2 FQGNSA. With 3 bases removed from V and 4 bases from J, the gap between germline ends came to 7 bases. CDR3 region: CASSFRGNQPQHY. The CDR3 nucleotides are TGTGCCAGCAGCTTTAGGGGTAATCAGCCCCAGCATTAT.

This clonotype appeared many times. The chain combines TRBV6-2 or TRBV6-3 with TRBJ1-6; D gene ambiguous. The ends were cut back, 5 bases at V and 6 bases at J, with 8 bases in the middle. Germline V gives CDR1 MNHEY, CDR2 SVGEGT. The CDR3 extends over 13 amino acids. The CDR3 loop is CASSDQFNSPLHF. CDR3 sequence (DNA): TGTGCCAGCAGTGATCAGTTTAATTCACCCCTCCACTTT.

This clonotype showed up many times. The chain employs TRBV19 and TRBJ1-5; the D gene is possibly TRBD1 (5 bases). V lost 5 bases and J 0 bases, leaving 14 bases between the germline ends. This CDR3 spans 16 amino acids. The germline gives CDR1 LNHDA, CDR2 SQIVND (reference sequence). The CDR3 reads CASSLGTIFSNQPQHF. The CDR3 DNA follows: TGTGCCAGTAGTCTCGGGACCATCTTTAGCAATCAGCCCCAGCATTTT.

V is TRBV6-2 or TRBV6-3 and J is TRBJ1-6, with D hard to call. Germline-derived CDR1 and CDR2 are MNHEY and SVGEGT. This CDR3 comprises 14 residues. V gave up 7 bases and J gave up 0 bases, with 7 bases separating them. Here the CDR3 reads CASTEYSYNSPLHF. The CDR3 bases are TGTGCCAGCACCGAGTACTCCTATAATTCACCCCTCCACTTT.

This clonotype occurred many times. The chain recombines TRBV11-2 with TRBJ2-7, with D perhaps assigned TRBD1 or TRBD2 (5 bases each). Looked up from germline, CDR1 is SGHAT and CDR2 is FQNNGV. V lost 0 bases and J lost 6, with 15 bases in between. This CDR3 comprises 15 residues. In nucleotides, the CDR3 is TGTGCCAGCAGCTTAGATAGGACGCGAGGGGTCGAGCAGTACTTC. This encodes CASSLDRTRGVEQYF.

This clonotype came up many times. The J gene is TRBJ2-7, the V gene TRBV6-2 or TRBV6-3; D not resolved. The germline V gene has CDR1 MNHEY and CDR2 SVGEGT. The CDR3 is made up of 15 amino acids. The germline V and J ends were trimmed by 4 bases and 2 bases, with 15 bases remaining between them. The CDR3 bases are TGTGCCAGCAGTTCTTGGCTGGGGTCAACCTACGAGCAGTACTTC. Residues: CASSSWLGSTYEQYF.

This clonotype was seen more than once but under ten times. The chain has TRBV28 and TRBJ2-7; tentative D call: TRBD1 (6 bases). Between the trimmed V and J ends, which lost 9 bases and 5 bases, there was a span of 14 bases. Germline CDR1 and CDR2: MDHEN and SYDVKM. The CDR3 totals 12 residues. CDR3 protein: CASFRDTHEQYF. The CDR3 bases are TGTGCCAGTTTCCGGGACACCCACGAGCAGTACTTC.

Ten or more counts support this clonotype. The genes are TRBV20-1 and TRBJ2-5; 8 bases align to TRBD2. Germline CDR1 reads DFQATT; CDR2 reads SNEGSKA (reference sequence). The CDR3 is made up of 15 amino acids. The CDR3 sequence: CSLKDGGGLGETQYF. The CDR3 region has the DNA TGCAGCCTCAAGGATGGCGGGGGGTTGGGGGAGACCCAGTACTTC.

This clonotype was counted at least ten times. V gene TRBV6-5 combines with J gene TRBJ2-5, with TRBD1 as a possible D gene (6 bases). Trimming removed 7 bases at V and 3 bases at J, with 12 bases between. Germline values: CDR1 MNHEY, CDR2 SVGAGI. This CDR3 comprises 13 residues. The DNA for the CDR3 is TGTGCCAGCACTTGGGCAGGGGAAGAGACCCAGTACTTC. It specifies CASTWAGEETQYF.

This clonotype was detected ten times or more. The V and J genes are TRBV12-3 or TRBV12-4 and TRBJ2-5; 8 bases are shared with TRBD1. J was trimmed by 2 bases and V by 10 bases; bases with no gene match: 15. The CDR3 sequence is 16 residues long. CDR3 DNA: TGTGCCACTTCCCAATGGGGGACAGGTCCTCAAGAGACCCAGTACTTC. Amino acid sequence: CATSQWGTGPQETQYF.

This clonotype occurred a few times. V is TRBV12-3 or TRBV12-4 and J is TRBJ2-5; the match to TRBD2 covers 8 bases. This CDR3 comprises 16 residues. V shed 5 bases, J shed 2 bases, and the junction held 10 bases outside the gene matches. CDR3 nucleotide sequence: TGTGCCAGCAGTCCTCACGGGGGACTAGGACAAGAGACCCAGTACTTC. This encodes CASSPHGGLGQETQYF.

The table lists this clonotype with many counts. The rearrangement joins TRBV12-3 or TRBV12-4 to TRBJ1-2, with D possibly matching TRBD1 (5 bases). Trimming cost V 0 bases and J 5 bases, with 13 bases left between them. CDR3 size: 15 residues. CDR3 DNA sequence: TGTGCCAGCAGTTTAGCCTTCCGGGGGAATTATGGCTACACCTTC. This translates into CASSLAFRGNYGYTF.

The chain joins TRBV11-1 to TRBJ2-5; 9 positions agree with TRBD1. The CDR3 is 15 amino acids. CDR1 is SGHAT, CDR2 FQDESV, per germline (reference sequence). With 5 bases clipped from V and 5 bases from J, the junction kept 9 bases outside the gene matches. CDR3 coding DNA: TGTGCCAGCAGCCCCCGGGACAGGGTATATGAGACCCAGTACTTC. This codes for CASSPRDRVYETQYF.

This clonotype has ten or more counts. V and J are TRBV6-1 and TRBJ2-2, with 7 nucleotides matching TRBD1. J lost 4 bases, V lost 4 bases, and 6 bases had no gene match. Germline-derived CDR1 and CDR2 are MNHNS and SASEGT. This CDR3 is 15 amino acids long. The CDR3 loop is CASSAGTVSTGELFF. As DNA, the CDR3 is TGTGCCAGCAGTGCTGGGACAGTAAGCACCGGGGAGCTGTTTTTT.

As to this clonotype: It is likely a read error, because the conserved phenylalanine at the end of the CDR3 is missing. The chain combines TRBV19 with TRBJ2-2, with D uncertain. Germline CDR1 is LNHDA and CDR2 is SQIVND (reference sequence). The ends were cut back, 5 bases at V and 5 bases at J, with 15 bases in the middle. The length of the CDR3 is 15 residues. The CDR3 loop reads CASSPVVPVTGELFL. The CDR3 DNA is TGTGCCAGTAGTCCCGTGGTGCCGGTGACCGGGGAGCTGTTTCTT.

In its sample, this clonotype was seen many times. The J gene is TRBJ2-4, the V gene TRBV29-1; D might be TRBD2 (5 bases). There are 11 residues in the CDR3. V shed 6 bases and J shed 11 bases, with 14 bases lying between them. Germline-derived CDR1 and CDR2 are SQVTM and ANQGSEA. CDR3 DNA sequence: TGCAGCGTGCTACAACTCGGGGTTCAGTACTTC. It translates to CSVLQLGVQYF.

This clonotype occurred many times. The chain uses TRBV11-2 and TRBJ2-5, with 8 positions matching TRBD2. Germline loops: CDR1 SGHAT, CDR2 FQNNGV. Germline trimming cut 5 bases from V and 5 bases from J; bases unmatched to any gene: 7. The CDR3 covers 14 residues. The CDR3 region has the DNA TGTGCCAGCAGCCGCGGGGGGCCGCGGGAGACCCAGTACTTC. The encoded protein is CASSRGGPRETQYF.

This clonotype appeared many times. This sequence joins TRBV6-1 and TRBJ2-7; no clear D. The CDR3 covers 9 residues. Germline V gene sequence: CDR1 MNHNS, CDR2 SASEGT. The V gene lost 11 bases and the J gene lost 3 bases, with 5 bases spanning the gap. CDR3 DNA sequence: TGTGCCGCCGGCTACGAGCAGTACTTC. Encoded protein: CAAGYEQYF.

This clonotype has a handful of counts. The chain couples TRBV12-3 or TRBV12-4 to TRBJ2-7, with 9 bases fitting TRBD2. V trimming: 1 base; J trimming: 2 bases; junction bases outside the gene matches: 6. This CDR3 region has 16 residues. The CDR3 protein is CASSLDSAGGAYEQYF. In DNA, the CDR3 is TGTGCCAGCAGTTTAGACTCAGCGGGGGGAGCCTACGAGCAGTACTTC.

This clonotype has at least ten counts. This rearrangement joins TRBV12-3 or TRBV12-4 to TRBJ2-5, with 7 bases lining up with TRBD2. The CDR3 has 18 residues. V was clipped by 6 bases and J by 1 base; unmatched bases: 17. The CDR3 DNA reads as TGTGCCAGCAGCGTCGTGTTTGGGGGGGTGGGAAGCCAAGAGACCCAGTACTTC. It yields the protein CASSVVFGGVGSQETQYF.